The clone carrying this T cell receptor beta chain was counted between two and nine times. This sample is part of a study of T-cell memory formation after mild COVID-19. 5'RACE primed from the constant segment yielded TCR alpha and TCR beta cDNA libraries bearing sample barcodes and UMIs. TCRdb processed the 5' RACE reads anew with MiXCR; each CDR3 protein has one entry. Of 120,000 or so distinct CDR3 sequences listed, less than 6.5% are singletons. The CDR3 sequence is 11 residues long. CDR1 is KGHDR and CDR2 is SFDVKD in the germline V gene. V was shortened by 3 bases and J by 12 bases, with 8 bases between the two germline ends.

The sequence was collected from an adult woman who had mild COVID-19 (a few samples of this study predate the infection). Cell type and time point are not known. Specimen: PBMCs or a T cell subset sorted from them (not recorded which). The rearrangement links TRBV24-1 to TRBJ2-1, with a weak D call TRBD2 (5 bases). The DNA for the CDR3 is TGTGCCACCAGTGATATAGAGGGGCAGTTCTTC. As protein: CATSDIEGQFF.